A selection of T cell receptor beta chains follows, all from one sample in a study of cytomegalovirus exposure and HLA in healthy donors. Data came from immunoSEQ multiplex PCR; TCRdb stores just in-frame clones and leaves some out. The table lists about 260,000 clones, about four fifths of them singletons. Sample: PBMCs. These receptors were obtained from a woman aged 40-49 years in good health and CMV-seropositive. The CDR3 runs from the conserved cysteine through the conserved F or W.

V gene	CDR3 length	J gene	CDR3 protein
TRBV5-1	14	TRBJ1-1	CASSLGPGSAEAFF
TRBV10-3	14	TRBJ1-5	CATQGLGGNQPQHF
TRBV5-4	15	TRBJ2-7	CASTGGGGSLYEQYF
TRBV11-3	14	TRBJ2-1	CASSLGLAGNEQFF
TRBV11-3	17	TRBJ1-2	CASSPSGGGTHKECYTF
TRBV11-2	16	TRBJ2-2	CASSFRGGLDTGELFF
TRBV19	16	TRBJ2-3	CASTRTSGRAIDTQYF
TRBV4-3	15	TRBJ2-2	CASSQENWRFGELFF
TRBV27	18	TRBJ1-1	CASSLGVDRDGNDTEAFF
TRBV7-6	13	TRBJ2-1	CASSRSSYNEQFF
TRBV7-9	19	TRBJ2-5	CASSLGVRDSLSNQETQYF
TRBV27	15	TRBJ1-5	CASSLSGQGAQPQHF
TRBV7-8	15	TRBJ2-5	CASSLAREGQETQYF
TRBV14	13	TRBJ2-1	CASSQDSYNEQFF
TRBV2	12	TRBJ1-2	CASSVTVYGYTF
TRBV9	16	TRBJ2-7	CASSVRAGTGIGEQYF
TRBV30	15	TRBJ1-5	CAWSVRGGVNQPQHF
TRBV14	15	NA	CASSQEASGRYEQYF
TRBV30	16	TRBJ2-2	CAWSVPFGGRTGELFF
TRBV21-1	20	TRBJ1-2	CASSKRRDAEKSDFNYGYTF